This entry concerns a single TCR beta chain. This CDR3 comprises 15 residues. Germline values: CDR1 LNHDA, CDR2 SQIVND (reference sequence). Germline trimming cut 5 bases from V and 3 bases from J; bases unmatched to any gene: 6. Described treatment: randomized to nivolumab then ipilimumab (arm A) or the reverse (arm B). DNA-damaging chemotherapy had not been given to any patient beforehand. Method: immunoSEQ multiplex PCR; TCRdb's copy keeps in-frame clones and lacks some. The sample records about 12,000 clones, approximately 62% being singletons. The source of the sample is a study of sequential checkpoint blockade in melanoma. Overall study context: Maintenance nivolumab came after either treatment sequence.

Sequences were derived from CD8+ T cells sorted from blood (inferred from file names), sampled from a patient given nivolumab and ipilimumab in sequence. This sequence originates from a human donor with melanoma. V and J are TRBV19 and TRBJ2-7; 11 bases align to TRBD1. CDR3 sequence reads: CASSSSGQGGYEQYF. In DNA form, the CDR3 reads TGTGCCAGTAGTTCGTCGGGACAGGGGGGCTACGAGCAGTACTTC.